The clone carrying this TCR beta chain occurred many times. The antigen is undetermined. This record belongs to a study of T-cell reconstitution after alpha-beta-depleted transplantation in children. Preparing the TCRbeta library involved the use of unique molecular identifiers. TCRdb re-analysed the PCR reads in MiXCR, keeping a single row per CDR3 protein. The table lists under 850,000 distinct CDR3 sequences, around 12% of them singletons, with 0.79% in the top ten. V was trimmed by 6 bases and J by 6 bases, leaving 11 bases between them. Germline CDR1 is SEHNR and CDR2 is FQNEAQ (reference sequence). The CDR3 totals 13 residues. General study results and limits: The main origin of T-cell counts and diversity one year after transplant was newly produced T cells.

This specimen consisted of PBMCs, obtained before TCRalphabeta/CD19-depleted stem cell transplant. The source of this sequence is a girl aged 2 to 9 with congenital amegakaryocytic thrombocytopenia, due to receive a stem cell transplant. The chain carries TRBV7-9 and TRBJ2-2, with D possibly being TRBD1 or TRBD2 (5 bases each). DNA of the CDR3: TGTGCCAGCAGTCCAGAGGGGCCCGGGGAGCTGTTTTTT. This translates into CASSPEGPGELFF.